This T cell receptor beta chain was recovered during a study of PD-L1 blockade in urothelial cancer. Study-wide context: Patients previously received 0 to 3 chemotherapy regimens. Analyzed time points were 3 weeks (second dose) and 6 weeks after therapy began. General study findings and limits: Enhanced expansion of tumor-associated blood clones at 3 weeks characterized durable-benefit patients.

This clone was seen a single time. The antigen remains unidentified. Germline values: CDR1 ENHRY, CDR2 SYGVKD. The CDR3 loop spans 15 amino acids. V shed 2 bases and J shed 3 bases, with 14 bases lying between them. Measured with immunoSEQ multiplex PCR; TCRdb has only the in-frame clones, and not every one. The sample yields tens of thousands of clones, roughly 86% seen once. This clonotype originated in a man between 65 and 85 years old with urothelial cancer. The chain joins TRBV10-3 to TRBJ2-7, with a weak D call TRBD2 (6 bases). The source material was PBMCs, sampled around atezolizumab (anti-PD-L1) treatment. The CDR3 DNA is TGTGCCATCAGTGAGAGGGGCGGGACCGGCTACGAGCAGTACTTC. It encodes CAISERGGTGYEQYF.